The clone carrying this T cell receptor (beta chain) was seen repeatedly, ten times or more. Its matching antigen is unknown. The data belong to a study of CD8 T cells in ankylosing spondylitis. Overall study findings and caveats: Reports of some motif variants in reactive arthritis synovial fluid and blood predate this one. In ankylosing spondylitis blood, a motif of roughly 8 highly homologous TCR beta variants appeared characteristic.

TCRdb used MiXCR to reprocess the 5' RACE reads, holding one entry per CDR3 protein. The table records 180,000 or so distinct CDR3 sequences, roughly 12% of them present only once. Trimming left V 0 bases short and J 4 bases short, with 19 bases between. In germline, CDR1 is MGHRA, CDR2 YSYEKL. The CDR3 length is 17 residues. This clonotype was sampled from a male donor with ankylosing spondylitis or in good health (not recorded which). Source material: blood, either unsorted or a sorted T cell fraction (not recorded which). The J gene is TRBJ2-7, the V gene TRBV4-1; D is possibly TRBD1 or TRBD2 (5 bases each). This CDR3 is CASSQDAWDPGRYEQYF. CDR3 in DNA: TGCGCCAGCAGCCAAGATGCGTGGGACCCAGGAAGGTACGAGCAGTACTTC.